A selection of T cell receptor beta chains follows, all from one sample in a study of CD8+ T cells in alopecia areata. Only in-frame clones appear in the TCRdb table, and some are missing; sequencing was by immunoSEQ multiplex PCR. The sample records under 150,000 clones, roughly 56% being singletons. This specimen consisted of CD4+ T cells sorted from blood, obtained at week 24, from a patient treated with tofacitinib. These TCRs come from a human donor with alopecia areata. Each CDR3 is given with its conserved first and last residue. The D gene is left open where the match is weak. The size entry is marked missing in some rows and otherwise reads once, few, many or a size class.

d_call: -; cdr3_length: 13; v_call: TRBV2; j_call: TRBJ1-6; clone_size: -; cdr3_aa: CASSEVRDSPLHF; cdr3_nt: TGTGCCAGCAGTGAAGTGAGGGATTCACCCCTCCACTTT
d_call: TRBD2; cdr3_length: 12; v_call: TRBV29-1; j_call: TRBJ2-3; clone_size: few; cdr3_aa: CSCGGSTDTQYF; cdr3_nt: TGCAGCTGCGGGGGGAGCACAGATACGCAGTATTTT
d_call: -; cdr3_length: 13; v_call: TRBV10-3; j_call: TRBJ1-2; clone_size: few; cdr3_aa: CAISLDSVYGYTF; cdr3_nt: TGTGCCATCAGTCTCGATAGCGTCTATGGCTACACCTTC
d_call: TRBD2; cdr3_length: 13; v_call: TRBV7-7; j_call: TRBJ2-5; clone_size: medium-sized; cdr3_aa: CASSLERGETQYF; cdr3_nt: TGTGCTAGCAGCTTAGAGCGGGGAGAGACCCAGTACTTC
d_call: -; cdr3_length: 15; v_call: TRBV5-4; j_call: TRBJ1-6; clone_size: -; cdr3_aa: CASSGAGGMNSPLHF; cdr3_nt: TGTGCCAGCAGCGGGGCGGGGGGTATGAATTCACCCCTCCACTTT
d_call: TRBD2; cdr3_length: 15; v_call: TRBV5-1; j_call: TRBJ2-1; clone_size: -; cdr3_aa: CASSPLAGVGNEQFF; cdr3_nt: TGCGCCAGCAGCCCTCTAGCGGGGGTCGGCAATGAGCAGTTCTTC
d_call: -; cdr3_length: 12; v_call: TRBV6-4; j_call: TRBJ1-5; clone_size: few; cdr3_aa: CASTVSNQPQHF; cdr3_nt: TGTGCCAGCACAGTGAGCAATCAGCCCCAGCATTTT
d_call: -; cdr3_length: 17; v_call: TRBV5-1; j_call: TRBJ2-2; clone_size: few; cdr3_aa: CASRKLTGIQSTGELFF; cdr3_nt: TGCGCCAGCAGAAAGCTAACAGGGATACAGTCCACCGGGGAGCTGTTTTTT
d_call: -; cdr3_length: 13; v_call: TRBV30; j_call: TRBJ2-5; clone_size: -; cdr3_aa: CAWSVQGWETQYF; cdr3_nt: TGTGCCTGGAGTGTACAGGGCTGGGAGACCCAGTACTTC
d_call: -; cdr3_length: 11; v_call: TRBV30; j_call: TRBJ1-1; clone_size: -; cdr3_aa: CAWSQTTGAFF; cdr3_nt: TGTGCCTGGAGTCAAACCACGGGAGCTTTCTTT
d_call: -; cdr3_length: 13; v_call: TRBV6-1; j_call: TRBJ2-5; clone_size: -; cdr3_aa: CASSGQEKETQYF; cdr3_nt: TGTGCCAGCAGTGGACAGGAGAAAGAGACCCAGTACTTC
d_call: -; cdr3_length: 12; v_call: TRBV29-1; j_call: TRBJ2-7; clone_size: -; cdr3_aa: CSGAAGVGEQYF; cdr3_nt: TGCAGCGGCGCTGCAGGAGTTGGCGAGCAGTACTTC
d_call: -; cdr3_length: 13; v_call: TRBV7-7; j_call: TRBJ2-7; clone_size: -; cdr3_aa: CASSLTGGGEQYF; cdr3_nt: TGTGCTAGCAGCTTAACCGGGGGAGGCGAGCAGTACTTC
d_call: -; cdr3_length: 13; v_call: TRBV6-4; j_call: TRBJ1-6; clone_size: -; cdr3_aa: CASSQSGNSPLHF; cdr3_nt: TGTGCCAGCAGCCAGAGCGGGAATTCACCCCTCCACTTT
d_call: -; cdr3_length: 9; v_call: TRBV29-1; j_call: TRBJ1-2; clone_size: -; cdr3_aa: CSVDGSESF; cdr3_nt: TGCAGCGTTGATGGCAGCGAGTCCTTC
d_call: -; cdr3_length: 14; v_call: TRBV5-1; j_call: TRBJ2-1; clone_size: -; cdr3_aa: CASSMGTAYNEQFF; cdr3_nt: TGCGCCAGCAGCATGGGGACTGCATACAATGAGCAGTTCTTC
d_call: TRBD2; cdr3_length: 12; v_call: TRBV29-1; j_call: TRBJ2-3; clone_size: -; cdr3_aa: CSVEASGDTQYF; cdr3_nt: TGCAGCGTTGAGGCTAGCGGTGATACGCAGTATTTT
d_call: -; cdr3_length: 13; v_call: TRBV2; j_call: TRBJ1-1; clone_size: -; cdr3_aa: CASRGDWNTEAFF; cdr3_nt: TGTGCCAGCAGGGGGGATTGGAACACTGAAGCTTTCTTT
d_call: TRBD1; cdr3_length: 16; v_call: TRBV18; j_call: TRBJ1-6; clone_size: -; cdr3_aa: CASSPAGQVLNSPLHF; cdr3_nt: TGTGCCAGCTCACCAGCGGGACAGGTGTTAAATTCACCCCTCCACTTT
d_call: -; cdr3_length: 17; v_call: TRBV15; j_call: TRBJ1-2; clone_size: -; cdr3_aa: CATSRDSPTLANYGYTF; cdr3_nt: TGTGCCACCAGCAGAGATTCACCGACACTGGCTAACTATGGCTACACCTTC
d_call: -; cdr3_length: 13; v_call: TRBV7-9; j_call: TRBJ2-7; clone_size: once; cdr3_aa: CASSKQETYEQYF; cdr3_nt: TGTGCCAGCAGCAAACAGGAGACCTACGAGCAGTACTTC
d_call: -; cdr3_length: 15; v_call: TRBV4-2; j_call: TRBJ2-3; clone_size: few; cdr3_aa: CASSQRPTDTDTQYF; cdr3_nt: TGTGCCAGCAGCCAACGTCCCACCGACACAGATACGCAGTATTTT
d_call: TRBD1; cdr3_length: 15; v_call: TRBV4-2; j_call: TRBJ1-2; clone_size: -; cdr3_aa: CASSHDNEGTGGYTF; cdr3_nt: TGTGCCAGCAGCCATGACAATGAAGGGACAGGGGGCTACACCTTC
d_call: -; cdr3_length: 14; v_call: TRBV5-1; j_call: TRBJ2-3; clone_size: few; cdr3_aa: CASSLQGHTDTQYF; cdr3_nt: TGCGCCAGCAGCTTACAGGGACACACAGATACGCAGTATTTT
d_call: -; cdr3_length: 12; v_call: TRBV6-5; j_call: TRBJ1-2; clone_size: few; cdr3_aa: CATLVGEYGYTF; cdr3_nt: TGTGCCACCCTCGTGGGGGAATATGGCTACACCTTC
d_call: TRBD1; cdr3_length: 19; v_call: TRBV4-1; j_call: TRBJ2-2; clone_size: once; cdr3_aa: CASSRGTGGETLNTGELFF; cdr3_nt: TGCGCCAGCAGCCGAGGGACAGGGGGCGAGACCCTGAACACCGGGGAGCTGTTTTTT
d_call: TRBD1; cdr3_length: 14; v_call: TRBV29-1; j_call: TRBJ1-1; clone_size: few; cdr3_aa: CSVTTGTGGTEAFF; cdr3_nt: TGCAGCGTTACCACCGGGACAGGGGGCACTGAAGCTTTCTTT
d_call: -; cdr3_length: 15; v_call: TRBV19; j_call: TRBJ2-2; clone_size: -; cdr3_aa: CASSIGGTPTGELFF; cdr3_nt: TGTGCCAGTAGTATAGGGGGGACGCCCACCGGGGAGCTGTTTTTT
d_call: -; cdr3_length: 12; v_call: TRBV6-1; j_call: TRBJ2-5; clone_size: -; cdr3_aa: CASSTRSGTQYF; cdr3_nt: TGTGCCAGCAGTACAAGATCTGGGACCCAGTACTTC
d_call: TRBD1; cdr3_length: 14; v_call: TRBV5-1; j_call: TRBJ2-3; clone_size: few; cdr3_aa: CASSSDRVRDTQYF; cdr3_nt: TGCGCCAGCAGCTCGGACAGGGTCAGGGATACGCAGTATTTT
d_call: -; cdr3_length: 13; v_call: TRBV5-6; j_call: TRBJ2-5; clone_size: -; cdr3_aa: CASSLRSGETQYF; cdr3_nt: TGTGCCAGCAGCTTGAGGAGCGGCGAGACCCAGTACTTC
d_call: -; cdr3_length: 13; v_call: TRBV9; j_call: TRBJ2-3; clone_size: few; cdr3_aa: CASSVDRTDTQYF; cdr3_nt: TGTGCCAGCAGCGTAGATAGGACAGATACGCAGTATTTT
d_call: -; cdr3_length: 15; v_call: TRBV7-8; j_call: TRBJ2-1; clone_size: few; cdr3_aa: CASSGGGLFYNEQFF; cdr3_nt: TGTGCCAGCAGCGGGGGAGGTCTATTCTACAATGAGCAGTTCTTC
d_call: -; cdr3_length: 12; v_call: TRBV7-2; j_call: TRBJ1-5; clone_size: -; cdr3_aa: CASSLEYQPQHF; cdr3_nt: TGTGCCAGCAGTCTAGAGTATCAGCCCCAGCATTTT
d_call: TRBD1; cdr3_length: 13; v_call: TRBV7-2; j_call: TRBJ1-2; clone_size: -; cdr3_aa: CASSPRQGDGYTF; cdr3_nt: TGTGCCAGCAGCCCAAGACAGGGTGATGGCTACACCTTC
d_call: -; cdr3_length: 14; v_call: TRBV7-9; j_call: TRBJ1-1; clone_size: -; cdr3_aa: CASSLEGMNTEAFF; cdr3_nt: TGTGCCAGCAGCTTAGAAGGCATGAACACTGAAGCTTTCTTT
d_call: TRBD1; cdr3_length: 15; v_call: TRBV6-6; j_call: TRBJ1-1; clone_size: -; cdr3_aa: CASTPGQGANTEAFF; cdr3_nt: TGTGCCAGCACCCCCGGACAGGGGGCGAACACTGAAGCTTTCTTT
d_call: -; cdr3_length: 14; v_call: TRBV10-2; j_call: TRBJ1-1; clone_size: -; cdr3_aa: CASRDGTTNTEAFF; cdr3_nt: TGCGCCAGCAGGGACGGCACTACGAACACTGAAGCTTTCTTT
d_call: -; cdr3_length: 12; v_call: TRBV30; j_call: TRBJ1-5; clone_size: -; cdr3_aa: CAWSPGVQPQHF; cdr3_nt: TGTGCCTGGAGTCCCGGGGTCCAGCCCCAGCATTTT
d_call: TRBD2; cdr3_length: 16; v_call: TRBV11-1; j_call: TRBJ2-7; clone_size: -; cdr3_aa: CASSPKSAGAIYEQYF; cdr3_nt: TGTGCCAGCAGCCCCAAGTCAGCGGGGGCTATCTACGAGCAGTACTTC
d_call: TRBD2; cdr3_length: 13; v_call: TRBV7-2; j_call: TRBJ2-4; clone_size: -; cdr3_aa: CASVERGQNIQYF; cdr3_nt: TGTGCCAGCGTAGAGCGGGGTCAAAACATTCAGTACTTC
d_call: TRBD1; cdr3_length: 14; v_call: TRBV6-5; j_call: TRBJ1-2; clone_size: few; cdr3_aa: CASRPGQGLYGYTF; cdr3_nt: TGTGCCAGCAGGCCGGGACAGGGGTTGTATGGCTACACCTTC
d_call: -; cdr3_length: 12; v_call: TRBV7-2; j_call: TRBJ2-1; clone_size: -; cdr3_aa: CASSLDYNEQFF; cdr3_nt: TGTGCCAGCAGCTTAGACTACAATGAGCAGTTCTTC
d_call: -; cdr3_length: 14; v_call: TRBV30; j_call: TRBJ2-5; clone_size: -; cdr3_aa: CAWTNPGLAKTQYF; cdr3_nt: TGTGCCTGGACAAACCCGGGACTGGCAAAGACCCAGTACTTC
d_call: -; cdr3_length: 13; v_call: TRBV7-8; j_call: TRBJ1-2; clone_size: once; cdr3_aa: CASSAAGISGYTF; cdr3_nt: TGTGCCAGCAGCGCGGCCGGGATCTCTGGCTACACCTTC
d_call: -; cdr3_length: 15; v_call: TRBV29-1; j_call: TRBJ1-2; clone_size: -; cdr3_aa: CSVDSQGGNNYGYTF; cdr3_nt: TGCAGCGTTGATTCACAGGGAGGGAATAACTATGGCTACACCTTC
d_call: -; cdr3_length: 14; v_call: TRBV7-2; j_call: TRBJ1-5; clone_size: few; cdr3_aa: CASSPQGSNQPQHF; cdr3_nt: TGTGCCAGCAGCCCTCAGGGAAGCAATCAGCCCCAGCATTTT
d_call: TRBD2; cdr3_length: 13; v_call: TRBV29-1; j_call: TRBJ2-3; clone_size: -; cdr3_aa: CSVEASGTDTQYF; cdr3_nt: TGCAGCGTTGAAGCTAGCGGTACAGATACGCAGTATTTT
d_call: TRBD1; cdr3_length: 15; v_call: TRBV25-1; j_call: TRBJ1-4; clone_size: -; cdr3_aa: CASSEPGTGGKKLFF; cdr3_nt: TGTGCCAGCAGTGAGCCCGGGACAGGGGGCAAAAAACTGTTTTTT
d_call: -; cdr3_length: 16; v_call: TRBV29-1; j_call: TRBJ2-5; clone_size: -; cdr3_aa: CGSAGPFALRGETQYF; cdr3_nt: TGCGGGTCCGCCGGGCCCTTCGCCTTGAGGGGAGAGACCCAGTACTTC
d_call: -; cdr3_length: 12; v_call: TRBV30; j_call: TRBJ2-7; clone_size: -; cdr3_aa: CALKVASYEQYF; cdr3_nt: TGTGCCTTGAAGGTGGCCTCCTACGAGCAGTACTTC
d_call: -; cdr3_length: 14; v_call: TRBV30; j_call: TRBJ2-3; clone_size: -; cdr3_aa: CAWSVGGLTDTQYF; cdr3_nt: TGTGCCTGGAGTGTTGGGGGCCTCACAGATACACAGTATTTT
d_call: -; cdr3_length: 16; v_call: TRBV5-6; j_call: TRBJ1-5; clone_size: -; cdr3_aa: CASSLRIGHLNQPQHF; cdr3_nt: TGTGCCAGCAGCTTGAGAATAGGGCATCTAAATCAGCCCCAGCATTTT
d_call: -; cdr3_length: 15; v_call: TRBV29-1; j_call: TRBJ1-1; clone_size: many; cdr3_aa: CSVEPGRETNTEAFF; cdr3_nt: TGCAGCGTTGAACCAGGTCGGGAGACCAACACTGAAGCTTTCTTT
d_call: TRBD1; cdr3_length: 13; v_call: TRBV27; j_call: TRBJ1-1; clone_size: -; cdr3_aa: CASSLNRGGEAFF; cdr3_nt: TGTGCCAGCAGTTTAAACAGGGGGGGCGAAGCTTTCTTT
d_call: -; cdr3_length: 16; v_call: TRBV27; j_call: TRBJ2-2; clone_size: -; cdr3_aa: CASSLLGTLNTGELFF; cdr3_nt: TGTGCCAGCAGCCTCCTCGGGACCTTAAACACCGGGGAGCTGTTTTTT
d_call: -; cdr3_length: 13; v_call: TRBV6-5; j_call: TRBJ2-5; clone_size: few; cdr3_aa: CASSYAGRETQYF; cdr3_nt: TGTGCCAGCAGTTACGCAGGGAGAGAGACCCAGTACTTC
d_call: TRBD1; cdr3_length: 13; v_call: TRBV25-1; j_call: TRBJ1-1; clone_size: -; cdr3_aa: CASSGQGATEAFF; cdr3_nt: TGTGCCAGCAGTGGGCAGGGGGCCACTGAAGCTTTCTTT
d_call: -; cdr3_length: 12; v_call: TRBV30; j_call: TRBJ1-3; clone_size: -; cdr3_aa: CAWSEPGNTIYF; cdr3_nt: TGTGCCTGGAGTGAACCGGGAAACACCATATATTTT
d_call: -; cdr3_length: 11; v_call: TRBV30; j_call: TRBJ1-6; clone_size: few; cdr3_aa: CAWSVGDALHF; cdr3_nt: TGTGCCTGGAGTGTCGGGGACGCCCTCCACTTT